This T cell receptor beta chain was sequenced for a study of T cells of healthy individuals. TCRdb redid the calling of the 5' RACE reads with MiXCR, one entry per CDR3 protein. The sample consists of around 63,000 distinct CDR3 sequences, around 16% of them appearing once. Germline lookup yields CDR1 SGHRS and CDR2 YFSETQ. Trimming shortened V by 6 bases and J by 2 bases, and 6 bases separated the two germline ends. This CDR3 region has 11 residues. The chain has TRBV5-1 and TRBJ2-7; a weak D match, TRBD1 (6 bases). The TCR was taken from a human donor in good health. Here the CDR3 DNA reads TGCGCCAGCAAGGGGGCCTACGAGCAGTACTTC. Translation: CASKGAYEQYF. Drawing the rest from reference TRBV5-1 and TRBJ2-7, the complete variable domain is KAGVTQTPRYLIKTRGQQVTLSCSPISGHRSVSWYQQTPGQGLQFLFEYFSETQRNKGNFPGRFSGRQFSNSRSEMNVSTLELGDSALYLCASKGAYEQYFGPGTRLTVT.